Listed below are T cell receptor beta chains from one sample, sequenced in a study of blood T cell repertoires in COVID-19. The repertoire was sequenced with immunoSEQ multiplex PCR; TCRdb's copy has only in-frame clones and lacks some. There are 200,000 to 250,000 clones in the sample; 80% to 90% occur only once, and over 15% lies in the top ten. The sample consisted of peripheral blood. The receptors stem from a woman of 80 years or more with active or convalescent COVID-19. Both conserved end residues are part of each CDR3. A D gene is named only where the DNA matches it firmly. Not all rows give a size; the values are once, few, many and, for expanded clones, a class.

D: TRBD2
J: TRBJ2-1
V: TRBV5-1
size: -
DNA: TGCGCCAGCAGCTTGGCCCTAGGCGGGAGGCCGACTTACAATGAGCAGTTCTTC
CDR3: CASSLALGGRPTYNEQFF

D: -
J: TRBJ2-3
V: TRBV7-2
size: -
DNA: TGTGCCAGCAGCTTAGTAGGGAGCCCGGTGGGGCAGTATTTT
CDR3: CASSLVGSPVGQYF

D: TRBD1
J: TRBJ2-3
V: TRBV24-1
size: -
DNA: TGTGCCACCAGTGTAACCGGACAGGGGAGCACAGATACGCAGTATTTT
CDR3: CATSVTGQGSTDTQYF

D: TRBD1
J: TRBJ1-2
V: TRBV5-1
size: -
DNA: TGCGCCAGCAGTTGGGGACAGGGACAAGGCTACACCTTC
CDR3: CASSWGQGQGYTF

D: -
J: TRBJ2-7
V: TRBV5-4
size: -
DNA: TGTGCCAGCAGCTTCGACAGGACCTACGAGCAGTACTTC
CDR3: CASSFDRTYEQYF

D: TRBD2
J: TRBJ2-1
V: TRBV14
size: -
DNA: TGTGCCAGCAGCCAAGATCCTGCGGGACTAGCGGGGGCCCGGGGGCAGTTCTTC
CDR3: CASSQDPAGLAGARGQFF

D: -
J: TRBJ1-1
V: TRBV20-1
size: -
DNA: TGCAGTGCTAGAGATCCGCCGCGAGCTTTCTTT
CDR3: CSARDPPRAFF

D: -
J: TRBJ2-3
V: TRBV15
size: -
DNA: TGTGCCACCAGCAGAGGGGACTCCACAGATACGCAGTATTTT
CDR3: CATSRGDSTDTQYF

D: TRBD1
J: TRBJ2-3
V: TRBV11-3
size: -
DNA: TGTGCCAGCAGCAAGGGACAGACAGATACGCAGTATTTT
CDR3: CASSKGQTDTQYF

D: -
J: TRBJ2-1
V: TRBV9
size: once
DNA: TGTGCCAGCAGCGTAGGAGCAATTGGTGAGCAGTTCTTC
CDR3: CASSVGAIGEQFF

D: TRBD1
J: TRBJ1-2
V: TRBV5-1
size: -
DNA: TGCGCCAGCAGCCGAGCAACAGGGGCGGATGGCTACACCTTC
CDR3: CASSRATGADGYTF

D: TRBD1
J: TRBJ1-5
V: TRBV18
size: -
DNA: TGTGCCAGCTCACCACCGGCTTTCCCGGGACAGGGGGCTAATCAGCCCCAGCATTTT
CDR3: CASSPPAFPGQGANQPQHF

D: TRBD2
J: TRBJ2-7
V: TRBV7-9
size: -
DNA: TGTGCCAGCAGCTTAGTGAGAGCGGGAGGTCGAGAGCAGTACTTC
CDR3: CASSLVRAGGREQYF

D: TRBD2
J: TRBJ2-2
V: TRBV7-9
size: -
DNA: TGTGCCAGCAGCTTAGCCCCCTCTAGCGGGGACACCGGGGAGCTGTTTTTT
CDR3: CASSLAPSSGDTGELFF

D: -
J: TRBJ2-3
V: TRBV7-8
size: many
DNA: TGTGCCAGCAGCTCGGGACACCCAGATACGCAGTATTTT
CDR3: CASSSGHPDTQYF

D: -
J: TRBJ2-3
V: TRBV6-5
size: -
DNA: TGTGCCAGCAGTCCAGGGTGGGCGGGCACAGATACGCAGTATTTT
CDR3: CASSPGWAGTDTQYF

D: TRBD2
J: TRBJ2-2
V: TRBV10-3
size: -
DNA: TGTGCCATCAGTGACCCGTTGAAGCGGGAGGACACCGGGGAGCTGTTTTTT
CDR3: CAISDPLKREDTGELFF

D: -
J: TRBJ1-1
V: TRBV6-6
size: once
DNA: TGTGCCAGCAGTTACGAGACAACAATGAACACTGAAGCTTTCTTT
CDR3: CASSYETTMNTEAFF

D: -
J: TRBJ1-1
V: TRBV18
size: few
DNA: TGTGCCAGCTCACCGGGACTGACAAACACTGAAGCTTTCTTT
CDR3: CASSPGLTNTEAFF

D: -
J: TRBJ1-4
V: TRBV5-1
size: once
DNA: TGCGCCAGCAGCTTGGGACGGGGGGATGAAAAACTGTTTTTT
CDR3: CASSLGRGDEKLFF

D: -
J: TRBJ1-5
V: TRBV15
size: -
DNA: TGTGCCACCAGCAGAGATAATCGAGGCGCCCAGCCCCAGCATTTT
CDR3: CATSRDNRGAQPQHF

D: TRBD1
J: TRBJ1-6
V: TRBV30
size: few
DNA: TGTGCCTGGGACAGGGATTTCGGTAATTCACCCCTCCACTTT
CDR3: CAWDRDFGNSPLHF

D: -
J: TRBJ1-5
V: TRBV19
size: -
DNA: TGTGCCAGTAGTATTTCGGGTTATAGCAATCAGCCCCAGCATTTT
CDR3: CASSISGYSNQPQHF

D: TRBD2
J: TRBJ2-3
V: TRBV5-1
size: -
DNA: TGCGCCAGCAGCTTGGTTCCAGCGGGAGGGAGCACAGATACGCAGTATTTT
CDR3: CASSLVPAGGSTDTQYF

D: TRBD2
J: TRBJ2-1
V: TRBV19
size: once
DNA: TGTGCCAGTCGGACTAGCGGGAGGTCCGGGCAGTTCTTC
CDR3: CASRTSGRSGQFF

D: -
J: TRBJ1-4
V: TRBV12-3/TRBV12-4
size: once
DNA: TGTGCCAGCAGTCGGTCCGCCGAAAAACTGTTTTTT
CDR3: CASSRSAEKLFF

D: -
J: TRBJ2-7
V: TRBV5-8
size: -
DNA: TGTGCCAGCAGCTTGCGTCCGGACTGGTCCTACGAGCAGTACTTC
CDR3: CASSLRPDWSYEQYF

D: TRBD1
J: TRBJ2-1
V: TRBV27
size: -
DNA: TGTGCCAGCAGTCTAGGGCTTAAAGACAGGGTATATGAGCAGTTCTTC
CDR3: CASSLGLKDRVYEQFF

D: TRBD2
J: TRBJ2-5
V: TRBV3-1/TRBV3-2
size: -
DNA: TGTGCCAGCAGCCAGGGGACTAGCGGGGCCCAAGAGACCCAGTACTTC
CDR3: CASSQGTSGAQETQYF

D: TRBD2
J: TRBJ2-1
V: TRBV3-1/TRBV3-2
size: -
DNA: TGTGCCAGCAGCCTGGGACTAGCGGGGAACAATGAGCAGTTCTTC
CDR3: CASSLGLAGNNEQFF

D: -
J: TRBJ2-1
V: TRBV5-4
size: -
DNA: TGTGCCAGCAGCTTGGGGTCTTGGGTAGCCTTGGCTGAGCAGTTCTTC
CDR3: CASSLGSWVALAEQFF

D: TRBD2
J: TRBJ2-5
V: TRBV6-1
size: once
DNA: TGTGCCAGCAGTGAAGGGGCGGGAGAGGAGACCCAGTACTTC
CDR3: CASSEGAGEETQYF

D: -
J: TRBJ1-3
V: TRBV9
size: -
DNA: TGTGCCAGCAGCCCCGGACAGTCTGGAAACACCATATATTTT
CDR3: CASSPGQSGNTIYF

D: TRBD1
J: TRBJ2-7
V: TRBV7-9
size: -
DNA: TGTGCCAGCAGGGAAGGGGACAGGGATCGGAACGAGCAGTACTTC
CDR3: CASREGDRDRNEQYF

D: -
J: TRBJ1-6
V: TRBV28
size: -
DNA: TGTGCCAGCAGCTTAGGAGGGTTTGGGGAGTATAATTCACCCCTCCACTTT
CDR3: CASSLGGFGEYNSPLHF

D: -
J: TRBJ1-6
V: TRBV23-1
size: -
DNA: TGCGCCAGCAGTCAGCGAATGAAAAGCTCCTATAATTCACCCCTCCACTTT
CDR3: CASSQRMKSSYNSPLHF

D: TRBD2
J: TRBJ2-3
V: TRBV7-2
size: -
DNA: TGTGCCAGCAGCTTTCAAGCGGGGTACCTCACAGATACGCAGTATTTT
CDR3: CASSFQAGYLTDTQYF

D: -
J: TRBJ2-2
V: TRBV19
size: -
DNA: TGTGCCAGTAGTATCCCCCTCTATGGGAACACCGGGGAGCTGTTTTTT
CDR3: CASSIPLYGNTGELFF

D: TRBD1
J: TRBJ2-7
V: TRBV5-6
size: -
DNA: TGTGCCAGCAGCTTGCAGGGGGCCTACGAGCAGTACTTC
CDR3: CASSLQGAYEQYF

D: TRBD1
J: TRBJ1-6
V: TRBV2
size: -
DNA: TGTGCCAGCACCGACAGGGGACTGGATTCACCCCTCCACTTT
CDR3: CASTDRGLDSPLHF

D: -
J: TRBJ2-7
V: TRBV19
size: few
DNA: TGTGCCAGTAGTATACGGAGGTCCGAGCAGTACTTC
CDR3: CASSIRRSEQYF

D: -
J: TRBJ2-2
V: TRBV7-6
size: -
DNA: TGTGCCAGCAGCCCAGAAGCACTAGCTTGGGAGCTGTTTTTT
CDR3: CASSPEALAWELFF

D: TRBD1
J: TRBJ1-2
V: TRBV9
size: once
DNA: TGTGCCAGCAGCGTAGCCGGACAGGGGTACTATGGCTACACCTTC
CDR3: CASSVAGQGYYGYTF

D: -
J: TRBJ2-4
V: TRBV2
size: -
DNA: TGTGCCAGCAGGACGGACGGGGGTTTAGCCAAAAACATTCAGTACTTC
CDR3: CASRTDGGLAKNIQYF

D: -
J: TRBJ2-5
V: TRBV19
size: -
DNA: TGTGCCAGTAGTATCACAACGCCGGAGACCCAGTACTTC
CDR3: CASSITTPETQYF

D: -
J: TRBJ2-2
V: TRBV19
size: -
DNA: TGTGCCAGTAGTATGAGTGTTAGAGGGGAGCTGTTTTTT
CDR3: CASSMSVRGELFF

D: TRBD1
J: TRBJ2-2
V: TRBV3-1/TRBV3-2
size: once
DNA: TGTGCCAGCAGCCGGGGACAGGGGGCGAGCACCGGGGAGCTGTTTTTT
CDR3: CASSRGQGASTGELFF

D: -
J: TRBJ2-7
V: TRBV9
size: -
DNA: TGTGCCAGCAGCGTAGGGGCCCCAGCCTCCTACGAGCAGTACTTC
CDR3: CASSVGAPASYEQYF

D: -
J: TRBJ1-2
V: TRBV27
size: many
DNA: TGTGCCAGCAGTTTACAGGCACCCTTAGCGGGCTATGGCTACACCTTC
CDR3: CASSLQAPLAGYGYTF

D: TRBD2
J: TRBJ2-7
V: TRBV19
size: many
DNA: TGTGCCAGTAGTGTGGGGACTAGCGGGTGGACCTACGAGCAGTACTTC
CDR3: CASSVGTSGWTYEQYF

D: TRBD1
J: TRBJ1-2
V: TRBV7-3
size: -
DNA: TGTGCCAGCAGCTCCTGGGACAGGGTGAACTATGGCTACACCTTC
CDR3: CASSSWDRVNYGYTF

D: -
J: TRBJ2-7
V: TRBV27
size: -
DNA: TGTGCCAGCAGTGCAGGGGACGCCTCCTACGAGCAGTACTTC
CDR3: CASSAGDASYEQYF

D: -
J: TRBJ1-3
V: TRBV6-5
size: -
DNA: TGTGCCAGCAGTTACGGTCGCAGGGCTGGAAACACCATATATTTT
CDR3: CASSYGRRAGNTIYF

D: -
J: TRBJ1-1
V: TRBV5-1
size: -
DNA: TGCGCCAGCAGCTTTACAGGGTTGAACACTGAAGCTTTCTTT
CDR3: CASSFTGLNTEAFF

D: TRBD2
J: TRBJ2-3
V: TRBV29-1
size: -
DNA: TGCAGCGTTGATAGTCCTAGCGGTCTTAGCACAGATACGCAGTATTTT
CDR3: CSVDSPSGLSTDTQYF